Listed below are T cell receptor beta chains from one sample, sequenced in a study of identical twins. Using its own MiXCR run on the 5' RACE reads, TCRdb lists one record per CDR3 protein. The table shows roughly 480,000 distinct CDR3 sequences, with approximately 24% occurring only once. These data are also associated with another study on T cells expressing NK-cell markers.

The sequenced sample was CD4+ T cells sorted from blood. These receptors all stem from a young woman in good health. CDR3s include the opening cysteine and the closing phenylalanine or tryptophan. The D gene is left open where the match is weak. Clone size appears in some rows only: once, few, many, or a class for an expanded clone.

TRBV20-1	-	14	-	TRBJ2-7	CSAEAMGTLDEQYF	TGCAGTGCTGAGGCTATGGGGACCCTTGACGAGCAGTACTTC
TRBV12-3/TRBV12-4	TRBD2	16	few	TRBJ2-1	CASSQLAGGWNNEQFF	TGTGCCAGCAGCCAACTAGCGGGAGGATGGAACAATGAGCAGTTCTTC
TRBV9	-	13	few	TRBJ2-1	CASSVGAYNEQFF	TGTGCCAGCAGCGTGGGGGCCTACAATGAGCAGTTCTTC
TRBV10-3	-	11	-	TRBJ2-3	CAISETDTQYF	TGTGCCATCAGCGAGACGGATACGCAGTATTTT
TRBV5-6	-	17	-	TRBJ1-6	CASSEGRRYTYNSPLHF	TGTGCCAGCAGCGAAGGAAGGAGATACACCTATAATTCACCCCTCCACTTT
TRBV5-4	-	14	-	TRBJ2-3	CASSLGGEADTQYF	TGTGCCAGCAGCTTGGGCGGGGAAGCAGATACGCAGTATTTT
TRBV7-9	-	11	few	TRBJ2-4	CASSKENIQYF	TGTGCCAGCAGCAAAGAAAACATTCAGTACTTC
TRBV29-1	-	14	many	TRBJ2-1	CSVGRWRSYNEQFF	TGCAGCGTGGGTCGTTGGCGCTCCTACAATGAGCAGTTCTTC
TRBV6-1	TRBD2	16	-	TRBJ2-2	CASARKTSGSTGELFF	TGTGCCAGCGCTCGAAAGACTAGCGGGAGCACCGGGGAGCTGTTTTTT
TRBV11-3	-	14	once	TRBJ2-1	CASSPLGRNNEQFF	TGTGCCAGCAGCCCACTTGGACGGAATAATGAGCAGTTCTTC